This T cell receptor beta chain was captured by sequencing in a study of T cells after yellow fever vaccination. Across the whole study: Each low-cell-number fraction was prepared by means of SMART-Seq v4 Ultra Low Input.

V lost 10 bases, J lost 0 bases, and 3 bases stayed unmatched. The CDR3 covers 13 residues. Looked up from germline, CDR1 is KGHDR and CDR2 is SFDVKD. This clonotype showed up just a few times. Notes on the study in general: Although the secondary response was weaker, it peaked faster, at day 5 versus 15. Overlap between CD4 and CD8 compartments was detected for a small share of clonotypes.

Production of TCR cDNA was by 5'RACE template switching, which also added a universal primer site and UMIs. TCRdb re-called the 5' RACE reads with MiXCR, one entry per CDR3 protein. Of just under 85,000 distinct CDR3 sequences listed, less than 15% were seen once; the top ten hold 20% to 25%. Sequenced material: CD8+ T cells not binding an NS4B(214-222) dextramer, sorted from PBMCs, taken approximately 20 days after the first yellow fever vaccination. The V and J genes are TRBV24-1 and TRBJ2-5; 8 bases line up with TRBD2. This sequence was found in a man aged 18-30 years who received the YFV17D yellow fever vaccine. CDR3 nucleotides: TGTGCCACGCAGGGACTAGACCAAGAGACCCAGTACTTC. Translation gives CATQGLDQETQYF.